The text below deals with one T cell receptor (beta chain). The antigen remains unidentified. These data originate in a study of cytomegalovirus exposure and HLA in healthy donors. Study-level points and caveats: Accurate prediction of most subjects' HLA-A and HLA-B alleles from TCR beta sequences was reported.

The CDR3 sequence is 15 residues long. The V gene end was trimmed by 4 bases and the J gene end by 1 base; junction bases not matched to a gene: 7. Germline CDR1 is SGHRS and CDR2 is YFSETQ. The PCR used 60 Vbeta and 13 Jbeta primers. Libraries were prepared by immunoSEQ multiplex PCR; TCRdb keeps only in-frame clonotypes and omits some of them. The table shows about 150,000 clones, with approximately 80% occurring only once. The receptor's source is a man aged 18-30 years in good health and CMV-seronegative. Sample: PBMCs. The chain carries TRBV5-1 and TRBJ2-7; TRBD1 agrees at 8 bases. CDR3 sequence reads: CASSILGTGSYEQYF. The CDR3 DNA reads TGCGCCAGCAGCATACTAGGGACAGGTTCCTACGAGCAGTACTTC. The full variable domain, its missing parts supplied by reference TRBV5-1 and TRBJ2-7, is KAGVTQTPRYLIKTRGQQVTLSCSPISGHRSVSWYQQTPGQGLQFLFEYFSETQRNKGNFPGRFSGRQFSNSRSEMNVSTLELGDSALYLCASSILGTGSYEQYFGPGTRLTVT.